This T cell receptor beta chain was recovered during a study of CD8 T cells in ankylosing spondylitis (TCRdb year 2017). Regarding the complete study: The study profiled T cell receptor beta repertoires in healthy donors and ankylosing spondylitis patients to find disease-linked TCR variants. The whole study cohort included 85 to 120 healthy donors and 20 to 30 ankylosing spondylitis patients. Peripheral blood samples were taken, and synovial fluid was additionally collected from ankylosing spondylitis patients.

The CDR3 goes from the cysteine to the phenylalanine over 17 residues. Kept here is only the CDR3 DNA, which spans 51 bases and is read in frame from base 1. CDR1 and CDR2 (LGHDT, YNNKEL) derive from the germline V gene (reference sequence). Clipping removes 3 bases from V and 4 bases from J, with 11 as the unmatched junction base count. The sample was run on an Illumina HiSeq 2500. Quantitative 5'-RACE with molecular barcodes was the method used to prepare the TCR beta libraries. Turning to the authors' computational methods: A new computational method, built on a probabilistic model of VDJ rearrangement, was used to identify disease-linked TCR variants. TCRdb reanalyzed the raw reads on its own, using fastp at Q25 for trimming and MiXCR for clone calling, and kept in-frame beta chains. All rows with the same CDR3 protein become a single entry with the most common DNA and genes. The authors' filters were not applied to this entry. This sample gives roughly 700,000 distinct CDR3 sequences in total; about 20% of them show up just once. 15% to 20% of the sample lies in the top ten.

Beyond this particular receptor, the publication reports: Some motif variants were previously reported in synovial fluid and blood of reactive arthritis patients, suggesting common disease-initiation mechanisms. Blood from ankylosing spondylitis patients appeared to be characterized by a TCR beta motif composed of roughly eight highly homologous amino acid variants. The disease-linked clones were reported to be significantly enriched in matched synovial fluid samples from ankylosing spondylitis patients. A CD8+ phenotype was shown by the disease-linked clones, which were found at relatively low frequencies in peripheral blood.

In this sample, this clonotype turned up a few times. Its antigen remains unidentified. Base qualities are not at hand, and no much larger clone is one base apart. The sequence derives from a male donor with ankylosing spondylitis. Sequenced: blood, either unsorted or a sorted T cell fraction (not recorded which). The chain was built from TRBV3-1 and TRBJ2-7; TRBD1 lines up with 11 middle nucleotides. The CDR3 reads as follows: CASSHIGGQGVLYEQYF. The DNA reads TGTGCCAGCAGCCATATAGGGGGACAGGGGGTATTATACGAGCAGTACTTC.